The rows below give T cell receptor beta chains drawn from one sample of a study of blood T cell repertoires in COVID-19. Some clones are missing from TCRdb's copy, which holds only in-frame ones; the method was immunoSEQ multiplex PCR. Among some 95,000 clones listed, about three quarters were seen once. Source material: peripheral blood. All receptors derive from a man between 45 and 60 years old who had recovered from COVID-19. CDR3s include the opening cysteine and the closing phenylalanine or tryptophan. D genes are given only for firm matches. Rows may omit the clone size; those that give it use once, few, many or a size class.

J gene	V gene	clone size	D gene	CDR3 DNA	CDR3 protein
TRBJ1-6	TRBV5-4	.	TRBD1	TGTGCCAGCAGCCAACCAGGGACAGTTCCCTCACCCCTCCACTTT	CASSQPGTVPSPLHF
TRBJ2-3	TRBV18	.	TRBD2	TGTGCCAGCTCACTTCTAGGGACTAGCACTAGCACAGATACGCAGTATTTT	CASSLLGTSTSTDTQYF
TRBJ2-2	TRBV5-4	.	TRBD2	TGTGCCAGCAGCTTGGGGGGACTAGCGGGAGTCGGGACCGGGGAGCTGTTTTTT	CASSLGGLAGVGTGELFF
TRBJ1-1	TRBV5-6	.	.	TGTGCCAGCTCGGCAGGGGACACTGAAGCTTTCTTT	CASSAGDTEAFF
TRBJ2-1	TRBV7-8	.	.	TGTGCCAGCAGCCACGTTTCCGGGGAGCAGTTCTTC	CASSHVSGEQFF
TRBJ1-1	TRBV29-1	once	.	TGCAGCGTTGAGGACAGCATGAACACTGAAGCTTTCTTT	CSVEDSMNTEAFF
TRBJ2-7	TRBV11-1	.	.	TGTGCCAGCACCAACAGGGACGAGCAGTACTTC	CASTNRDEQYF
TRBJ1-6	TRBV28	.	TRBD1	TGTGCCAGCAGTTTTAGATGGGACAGGGCTTATAATTCACCCCTCCACTTT	CASSFRWDRAYNSPLHF
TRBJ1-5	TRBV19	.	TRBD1	TGTGCCAGTGCCACCCGGGACAGGGGGAGGAATCAGCCCCAGCATTTT	CASATRDRGRNQPQHF
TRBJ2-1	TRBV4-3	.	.	TGCGCCAGCAGCCCGAGCTCCGGGGACTGGGACTACAATGAGCAGTTCTTC	CASSPSSGDWDYNEQFF
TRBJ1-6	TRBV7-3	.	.	TGTGCCAGCAGCCCTACTGGCGGACTTAATTCACCCCTCCACTTT	CASSPTGGLNSPLHF
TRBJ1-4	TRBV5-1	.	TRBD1	TGCGCCAGCAGCGAGGGACAGGGGGCGCATGAAAAACTGTTTTTT	CASSEGQGAHEKLFF
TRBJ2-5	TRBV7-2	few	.	TGTGCCAGCAGCTTAGCCGCTAGTGCGGGGCAAGAGACCCAGTACTTC	CASSLAASAGQETQYF
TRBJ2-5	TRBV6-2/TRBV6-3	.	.	TGTGCCAGCAGTACCGACAGCCAAGAGACCCAGTACTTC	CASSTDSQETQYF
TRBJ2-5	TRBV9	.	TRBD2	TGTGCCAGCAGCGAGGGACTAGCGGGAGGGCCCCAAGAGACCCAGTACTTC	CASSEGLAGGPQETQYF
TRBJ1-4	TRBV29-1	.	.	TGCAGCGTAGCGGACGCGTATATGGAAAAACTGTTTTTT	CSVADAYMEKLFF
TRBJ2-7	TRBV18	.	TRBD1	TGTGCCAGCTCACTAAAACGAAGCCAGAGCGGGACAGGGTCCTACGAGCAGTACTTC	CASSLKRSQSGTGSYEQYF
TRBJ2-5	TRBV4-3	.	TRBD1	TGCGCCAGCAGCCAAGGACAGGGGAGAAAGGGAGAGACCCAGTACTTC	CASSQGQGRKGETQYF
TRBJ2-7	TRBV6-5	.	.	TGTGCCAGCAGTTACTCGCGACGGCGGGAGCAGTACTTC	CASSYSRRREQYF
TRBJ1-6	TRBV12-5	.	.	TGTGCTAGTGGTTTGACAGGGTATAATTCACCCCTCCACTTT	CASGLTGYNSPLHF
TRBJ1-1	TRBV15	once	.	TGTGCCACCAGCAGCCCCACAGGGACGAACACTGAAGCTTTCTTT	CATSSPTGTNTEAFF
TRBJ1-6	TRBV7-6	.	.	TGTGCCAGCAGCTTAGTTCTCGTGAATTCACCCCTCCACTTT	CASSLVLVNSPLHF
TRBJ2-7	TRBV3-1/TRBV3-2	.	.	TGTGCCAGCAGCCTGGGACTGGCAACCTACGAGCAGTACTTC	CASSLGLATYEQYF
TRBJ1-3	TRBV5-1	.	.	TGCGCCAGCTCCCCCGTGACGGGGGCTGGAAACACCATATATTTT	CASSPVTGAGNTIYF
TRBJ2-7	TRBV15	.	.	TGTGCCACCAGCAGAGATTATTACGAGCAGTACTTC	CATSRDYYEQYF
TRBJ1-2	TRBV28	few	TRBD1	TGTGGTGTTCAGGGGGTTTTTGGCTACACCTTC	CGVQGVFGYTF
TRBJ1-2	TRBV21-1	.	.	TGTGCCAGCAGCAAAGGCGAGGGTTATGGCTACACCTTC	CASSKGEGYGYTF
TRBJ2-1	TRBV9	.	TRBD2	TGTGCCAGCAGCGTTTCAGCAGTAGCGGGAGGGGGGAATGAGCAGTTCTTC	CASSVSAVAGGGNEQFF
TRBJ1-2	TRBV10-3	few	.	TGTGCCATCAGTGAGTCGAGGGCAGCCAACTATGGCTACACCTTC	CAISESRAANYGYTF
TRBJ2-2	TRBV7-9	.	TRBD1	TGTGCCAGCAGCTTAGGACAGGGAGAACCCACCGGGGAGCTGTTTTTT	CASSLGQGEPTGELFF
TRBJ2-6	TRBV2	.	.	TGTGCCAGCACCCCGACAGGAATCTCTGGGGCCAACGTCCTGACTTTC	CASTPTGISGANVLTF
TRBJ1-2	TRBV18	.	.	TGTGCCAGCTCACCGATACAGTTGAGAGAGGGCTACACCTTC	CASSPIQLREGYTF
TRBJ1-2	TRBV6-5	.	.	TGTGCCATCCAACCAGCACGAGGGTATGGCTACACCTTC	CAIQPARGYGYTF
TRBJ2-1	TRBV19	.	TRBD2	TGTGCCAGTAGGATAACTAGCGGGGGGCTCAATGAGCAGTTCTTC	CASRITSGGLNEQFF
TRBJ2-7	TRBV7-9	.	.	TGTGCCAGCAGCCACAGGGAAACCTACGAGCAGTACTTC	CASSHRETYEQYF
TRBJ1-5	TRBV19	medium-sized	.	TGTGCCAGTAGTAGAGACACCTACAATCAGCCCCAGCATTTT	CASSRDTYNQPQHF
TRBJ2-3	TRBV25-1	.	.	TGTGCCAGCAGTGAACGCGGGGATACGCAGTATTTT	CASSERGDTQYF
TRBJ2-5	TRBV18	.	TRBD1	TGTGCCAGCTCACCAATTGTGGGACAGTGGGAGACCCAGTACTTC	CASSPIVGQWETQYF
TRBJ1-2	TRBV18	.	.	TGTGCCAGCTCACTGAATTTCGGGTCAGACTATGGCTACACCTTC	CASSLNFGSDYGYTF
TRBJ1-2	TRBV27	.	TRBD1	TGTGCCAGCAGTCCCCGGACAGGGGGCGGAGGCTACACCTTC	CASSPRTGGGGYTF
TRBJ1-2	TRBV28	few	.	TGTGCCAGCAGTTCAATCCCCAGGGGCCTTGGCTATGGCTACACCTTC	CASSSIPRGLGYGYTF
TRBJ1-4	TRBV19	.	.	TGTGCCAGTAGTAACCTGGCAGGGTGGAATGAAAAACTGTTTTTT	CASSNLAGWNEKLFF
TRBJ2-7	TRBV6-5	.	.	TGTGCCAGCAGTCGACAGGGAGGAACCTACGAGCAGTACTTC	CASSRQGGTYEQYF
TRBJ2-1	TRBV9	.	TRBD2	TGTGCCAGCAGCGGGCAGACTAGCGGGCTCTCCTACAATGAGCAGTTCTTC	CASSGQTSGLSYNEQFF
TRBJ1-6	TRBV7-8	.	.	TGTGCCAGCAGCTTGTTAGGGACAAATAATTCACCCCTCCACTTT	CASSLLGTNNSPLHF
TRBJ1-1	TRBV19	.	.	TGTGCCAGTAGTAGCAGGCGGGGAACTGAAGCTTTCTTT	CASSSRRGTEAFF
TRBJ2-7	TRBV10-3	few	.	TGTGCCATCAGGGAAGGAGCCGGTGGCTACGAGCAGTACTTC	CAIREGAGGYEQYF
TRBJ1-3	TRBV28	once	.	TGTGCCAGCTTATCAGGTCTTGGAAACACCATATATTTT	CASLSGLGNTIYF